A single sample gave rise to the 21 T cell receptor beta chains below, sequenced in a study of shared clonotypes between healthy human individuals. The repertoire was sequenced with immunoSEQ multiplex PCR; TCRdb's copy has only in-frame clones and lacks some. Here the sample spans 1.6 million or so clones, approximately 98.5% being singletons. Sequencing was performed on naive CD4+ T cells sorted from blood. As for subset: CD45RA+ positively selected. Source of these receptors: a man aged 25-45 years in good health.

The V and J genes are TRBV6-1 and TRBJ2-4; TRBD1 aligns across 8 bases. V was clipped by 4 bases and J by 0 bases; unmatched bases: 11. The V gene's germline CDR1 is MNHNS and CDR2 SASEGT. The CDR3 is 18 residues long. CDR3 loop: CASSARDRRREAKNIQYF. DNA of the CDR3: TGTGCCAGCAGTGCCCGGGACAGGAGAAGAGAAGCCAAAAACATTCAGTACTTC.

The rearrangement uses TRBV10-3 and TRBJ2-3; 13 nucleotides align to TRBD2. Germline loops: CDR1 ENHRY, CDR2 SYGVKD. This CDR3 comprises 19 residues. The ends lost 6 bases at V and 0 bases at J; junction bases unmatched: 12. Written as DNA, the CDR3 is TGTGCCATCAGGAAGGAAACTAGCGGGAGGGCCCCTAGCACAGATACGCAGTATTTT. Protein product: CAIRKETSGRAPSTDTQYF.

The V gene is TRBV4-1, the J gene TRBJ2-3; D gene unclear. V lost 1 base to trimming and J lost 5 bases, with 16 bases between them. The V gene's germline CDR1 is MGHRA and CDR2 YSYEKL. This CDR3 comprises 16 residues. The CDR3 DNA is TGCGCCAGCAGCCAAGGGGTTCTGGATTGGGTAGATACGCAGTATTTT. This encodes CASSQGVLDWVDTQYF.

V gene TRBV11-2 combines with J gene TRBJ1-5, with 8 bases aligning to TRBD1. This CDR3 region has 14 residues. The V and J ends lost 4 bases and 5 bases, in that order; junction bases with no gene match: 4. Germline CDR1 reads SGHAT; CDR2 reads FQNNGV. The CDR3 DNA is TGTGCCAGCAGCTCTGGACAGGGTGATCAGCCCCAGCATTTT. Translation gives CASSSGQGDQPQHF.

The chain uses TRBV7-8 and TRBJ2-7, with D tentatively TRBD2 (6 bases). Germline V lookup: CDR1 SGHVS, CDR2 FQNEAQ. CDR3 length equals 14 residues. Deletions cut 3 bases from V and 5 bases from J, with 14 bases between. In nucleotides, the CDR3 is TGTGCCAGCAGCTTCCGGGACTGGGCCCACGAGCAGTACTTC. Translating it yields CASSFRDWAHEQYF.

V gene TRBV19 combines with J gene TRBJ2-6; 10 positions match TRBD1. The CDR3 loop spans 20 amino acids. The germline CDR1 and CDR2 sequences are LNHDA and SQIVND (reference sequence). Unmatched junction bases numbered 12, after V lost 0 bases and J lost 4 bases. As DNA, the CDR3 is TGTGCCAGTAGTATAGATGGGCCGGGGACAGGGGCGCCCGGGGCCAACGTCCTGACTTTC. It codes for CASSIDGPGTGAPGANVLTF.

On this clone: Other nucleotide sequences from this sample produce the same CDR3. The rearrangement links TRBV5-1 to TRBJ2-7; TRBD1 matches 11 bases. Germline trimming cut 1 base from V and 5 bases from J; bases unmatched to any gene: 5. Germline V lookup: CDR1 SGHRS, CDR2 YFSETQ. This CDR3 spans 15 amino acids. The CDR3: CASSLSGQGAHEQYF. The CDR3 DNA is TGCGCCAGCAGCTTGAGCGGACAGGGGGCCCACGAGCAGTACTTC.

The count of this clone is one. The rearrangement links TRBV9 to TRBJ2-7; TRBD2 aligns across 9 bases. Trimming cost V 0 bases and J 5 bases; bases outside gene matches: 3. This CDR3 contains 14 residues. Per the germline V gene, CDR1 is SGDLS and CDR2 is YYNGEE. CDR3 sequence: CASSVGGRVDEQYF. As DNA, the CDR3 is TGTGCCAGCAGCGTAGGCGGGAGGGTCGACGAGCAGTACTTC.

The chain recombines TRBV5-1 with TRBJ1-1; D gene uncertain. Germline CDR1 is SGHRS and CDR2 is YFSETQ. The CDR3 length is 14 residues. V was pared by 0 bases and J by 0 bases, with 6 bases between. CDR3 DNA: TGCGCCAGCAGCTTGGTCGGCCTGAACACTGAAGCTTTCTTT. It yields the protein CASSLVGLNTEAFF.

The chain combines TRBV5-1 with TRBJ2-1; TRBD2 is a possible D gene (5 bases). This CDR3 contains 15 residues. Germline values: CDR1 SGHRS, CDR2 YFSETQ. The germline V and J ends were trimmed by 0 bases and 8 bases, with 15 bases remaining between them. The CDR3 nucleotides are TGCGCCAGCAGCTTGGGGACTTTAAGGGTCGATGAGCAGTTCTTC. This translates into CASSLGTLRVDEQFF.

This chain links TRBV2 with TRBJ1-5; TRBD1 matches at 10 bases. This CDR3 has 17 residues. Trimming at V came to 6 bases and at J to 7 bases, leaving 15 bases not matched to a gene. Germline CDR1 reads SNHLY; CDR2 reads FYNNEI. The CDR3 protein is CASSRDRGQLARQPQHF. CDR3 coding DNA: TGTGCCAGCAGCCGGGACAGGGGACAATTAGCAAGGCAGCCCCAGCATTTT.

The genes are TRBV19 and TRBJ1-2; tentatively, D is TRBD1 (6 bases). Germline CDR1 LNHDA, CDR2 SQIVND (reference sequence). This CDR3 is built from 15 residues. The V end was cut by 5 bases, the J end by 3 bases, with 16 bases between. CDR3 residues: CASSGRDKRDYGYTF. The CDR3 bases are TGTGCCAGTAGTGGCCGGGACAAAAGGGACTATGGCTACACCTTC.

The count of this clone is one. The J gene is TRBJ1-1, the V gene TRBV19; D uncertain. CDR3 length: 14 residues. Germline V lookup: CDR1 LNHDA, CDR2 SQIVND (reference sequence). Trimming stripped 6 bases from V and 0 bases from J, with 11 bases between. CDR3 DNA: TGTGCCAGTAGGCGAGCATTGGTGAACACTGAAGCTTTCTTT. Protein: CASRRALVNTEAFF.

V is TRBV14 and J is TRBJ2-2, with 10 bases fitting TRBD2. CDR3 length: 15 amino acids. V shed 3 bases and J 7 bases; nucleotides not matched to a gene: 5. Germline V gene sequence: CDR1 SGHDN, CDR2 FVKESK. The CDR3 protein is CASSHALAGVGELFF. In DNA form, the CDR3 reads TGTGCCAGCAGCCATGCTCTAGCGGGAGTCGGGGAGCTGTTTTTT.

V is TRBV5-1 and J is TRBJ2-1; D is possibly TRBD2 (6 bases). V lost 3 bases, J lost 6 bases, and 16 bases lay in between. CDR1 is SGHRS, CDR2 YFSETQ, per germline. This CDR3 is built from 15 residues. The CDR3 loop is CASSSRGGIFNEQFF. In DNA, the CDR3 is TGCGCCAGCAGCTCCCGTGGGGGGATTTTCAATGAGCAGTTCTTC.

The chain carries TRBV5-1 and TRBJ1-2, with TRBD1 matching over 8 bases. The CDR3 contains 12 residues. Germline trimming cut 3 bases from V and 6 bases from J; bases unmatched to any gene: 1. CDR1 is SGHRS and CDR2 is YFSETQ in the germline V gene. The CDR3 coding sequence is TGCGCCAGCAGCTCAGGGGGCGATGGCTACACCTTC. Amino acids: CASSSGGDGYTF.

This chain's CDR3 is CASSRQGALRYEQYF. In DNA, the CDR3 is TGTGCCAGCAGCAGACAGGGGGCGTTGAGGTACGAGCAGTACTTC. The chain has TRBV28 and TRBJ2-7; 10 nucleotides line up with TRBD1. V lost 6 bases, J lost 4 bases, and 9 bases stayed unmatched. This CDR3 has 15 residues. Germline loops: CDR1 MDHEN, CDR2 SYDVKM.

The rearrangement uses TRBV7-2 and TRBJ2-1, with unresolved D. Trimming took 1 base from V and 4 from J, leaving 11 bases between them. The CDR3 has 15 residues. Germline CDR1 SGHTA, CDR2 FQGNSA. For the CDR3, the DNA is TGTGCCAGCAGCTTAGTACCTTCAGTTTACAATGAGCAGTTCTTC. Amino acid sequence: CASSLVPSVYNEQFF.

Regarding this clone: The identical CDR3 is also encoded by other nucleotide sequences in the sample. The chain couples TRBV5-1 to TRBJ2-3; D might be TRBD1 or TRBD2, each matching 5 bases. The germline gives CDR1 SGHRS, CDR2 YFSETQ. This CDR3 has 14 amino acids. V lost 3 bases to trimming and J lost 3 bases, with 11 bases between them. CDR3 DNA: TGCGCCAGCAGCTCTGGGGGTGGGACAGATACGCAGTATTTT. This translates into CASSSGGGTDTQYF.

The chain uses TRBV7-2 and TRBJ2-4; the D is unclear. Germline values: CDR1 SGHTA, CDR2 FQGNSA. The CDR3 runs 12 residues. The V gene lost 2 bases and the J gene lost 7 bases, with 6 bases spanning the gap. CDR3 protein: CASSLTLNIQYF. Here the CDR3 DNA reads TGTGCCAGCAGCTTAACGTTGAACATTCAGTACTTC. The variable domain in full, completed from reference TRBV7-2 and TRBJ2-4, reads GAGVSQSPSNKVTEKGKDVELRCDPISGHTALYWYRQSLGQGLEFLIYFQGNSAPDKSGLPSDRFSAERTGGSVSTLTIQRTQQEDSAVYLCASSLTLNIQYFGAGTRLSVL.

The chain links TRBV10-3 to TRBJ1-5, with a tentative D call TRBD1 (5 bases). V shed 5 bases and J shed 2 bases, with 10 bases lying between them. Germline lookup yields CDR1 ENHRY and CDR2 SYGVKD. CDR3 length: 14 residues. The DNA for the CDR3 is TGTGCCATCAGTACCGTAGGGGGCAATCAGCCCCAGCATTTT. Translation: CAISTVGGNQPQHF.